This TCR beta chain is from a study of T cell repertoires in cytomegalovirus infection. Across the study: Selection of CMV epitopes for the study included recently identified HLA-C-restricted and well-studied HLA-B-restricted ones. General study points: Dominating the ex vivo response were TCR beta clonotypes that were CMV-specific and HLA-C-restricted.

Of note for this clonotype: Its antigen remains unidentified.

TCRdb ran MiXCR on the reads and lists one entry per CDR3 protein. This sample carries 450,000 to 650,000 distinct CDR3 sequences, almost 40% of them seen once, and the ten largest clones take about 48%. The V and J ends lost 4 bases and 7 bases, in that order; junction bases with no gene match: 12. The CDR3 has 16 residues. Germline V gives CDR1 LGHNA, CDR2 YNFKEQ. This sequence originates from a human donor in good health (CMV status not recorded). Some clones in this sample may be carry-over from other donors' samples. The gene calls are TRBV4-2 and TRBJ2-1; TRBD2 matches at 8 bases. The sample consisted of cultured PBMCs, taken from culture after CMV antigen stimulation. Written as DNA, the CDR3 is TGTGCCAGCAGCCGATCCTCGGGACTAGTCGCTAATGAGCAGTTCTTC. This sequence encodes CASSRSSGLVANEQFF.